This T cell receptor beta chain was sequenced for a study of blood T cell repertoires in COVID-19. Study-wide context: Donors in the United States, Italy and Spain gave samples during acute or convalescent COVID-19. The cDNA or gDNA used as material had been derived from T cells, B-cell-depleted T cells, or PBMCs.

In Seattle, patients joined the study during active infection and were tracked longitudinally. The authors' processing: Estimation of nucleated cell counts was performed using reference gene primer amplification. Sequencing was performed with immunoSEQ multiplex PCR; in TCRdb, only in-frame clones are kept and a portion is missing. Clone size and the V and J calls come from that table; the DNA yielded D and trimming. The profile shows about 290,000 clones, roughly nine tenths of them singletons. This CDR3 is 16 amino acids long. The ends were cut back, 2 bases at V and 0 bases at J, with 12 bases in the middle. The germline V gene has CDR1 SEHNR and CDR2 FQNEAQ (reference sequence).

Sample: peripheral blood. The J gene is TRBJ2-3, the V gene TRBV7-9, with D uncertain. The sequence derives from a woman younger than 45 with COVID-19, enrolled during active disease. In DNA form, the CDR3 reads TGTGCCAGCAGCTTATGGTCTAGACCTAGCACAGATACGCAGTATTTT. Its translation is CASSLWSRPSTDTQYF.